A selection of T cell receptor beta chains follows, all from one sample in a study of T cells after somatic rescue of genetic block. Method: immunoSEQ multiplex PCR; TCRdb's copy keeps in-frame clones and lacks some. The sample includes some 68,000 clones, approximately 91% seen only once; the top ten take approximately 2.7%. Material: peripheral blood mononuclear cells (PBMCs). These receptors originate from a man younger than 45. The CDR3 runs from the conserved cysteine through the conserved F or W. Fields, in order: CDR3 DNA, CDR3 protein, clone size, D gene, V gene, J gene. A D gene is named only where the DNA matches it firmly. Expanded clones get a size class; other rows say once, few or many, or leave the size out.

CDR3nt: TGTGCCAGCAGCTTAACAGGGCAGGGGTATGGCTACACCTTC
CDR3aa: CASSLTGQGYGYTF
abundance: -
d_gene: -
v_gene: TRBV7-6
j_gene: TRBJ1-2

CDR3nt: TGTGCCAGCATACCTCCCTTCGCGGATAGCTCCTACGAGCAGTACTTC
CDR3aa: CASIPPFADSSYEQYF
abundance: few
d_gene: -
v_gene: TRBV27
j_gene: TRBJ2-7

CDR3nt: TGTGCCAGCTCACCTGAGAGGAAGGGGATTAATTCACCCCTCCACTTT
CDR3aa: CASSPERKGINSPLHF
abundance: -
d_gene: -
v_gene: TRBV18
j_gene: TRBJ1-6

CDR3nt: TGTGCCAGCAAGGACAGGGGTGGCACCGGGGAGCTGTTTTTT
CDR3aa: CASKDRGGTGELFF
abundance: -
d_gene: TRBD1
v_gene: TRBV27
j_gene: TRBJ2-2

CDR3nt: TGTGCCAGTAGTAGGGACACACAACACGATAACACCGGGGAGCTGTTTTTT
CDR3aa: CASSRDTQHDNTGELFF
abundance: -
d_gene: -
v_gene: TRBV19
j_gene: TRBJ2-2

CDR3nt: TGTGCCAGCAGCTTGGATCCTGACCTTAGGACTGGGGCCAACGTCCTGACTTTC
CDR3aa: CASSLDPDLRTGANVLTF
abundance: -
d_gene: -
v_gene: TRBV5-4
j_gene: TRBJ2-6

CDR3nt: TGTGCCAGCAGGGTCGAGGTGAGCTCCTACGAGCAGTACTTC
CDR3aa: CASRVEVSSYEQYF
abundance: -
d_gene: -
v_gene: TRBV2
j_gene: TRBJ2-7

CDR3nt: TGTGCCAGCTCACCACGCGGGACGGAAGGCGCAGATACGCAGTATTTT
CDR3aa: CASSPRGTEGADTQYF
abundance: -
d_gene: -
v_gene: TRBV18
j_gene: TRBJ2-3

CDR3nt: TGTGCCAGCAGCTTGCCTACGACAGGGACGAACACCGGGGAGCTGTTTTTT
CDR3aa: CASSLPTTGTNTGELFF
abundance: -
d_gene: TRBD1
v_gene: TRBV5-4
j_gene: TRBJ2-2

CDR3nt: TGTGCCAGCTCACAAGCGGACAGGGGAAATTCACCCCTCCACTTT
CDR3aa: CASSQADRGNSPLHF
abundance: -
d_gene: TRBD1
v_gene: TRBV18
j_gene: TRBJ1-6

CDR3nt: TGTGCCAGCAAGTTTCCGCCCCCCCTGACTGAAGCTTTCTTT
CDR3aa: CASKFPPPLTEAFF
abundance: -
d_gene: -
v_gene: TRBV28
j_gene: TRBJ1-1

CDR3nt: TGTGCCAGCAGCTTAGGGATGTGGGGGGCAGAAGAGACCCAGTACTTC
CDR3aa: CASSLGMWGAEETQYF
abundance: once
d_gene: -
v_gene: TRBV7-6
j_gene: TRBJ2-5

CDR3nt: TGCGCCAGCAGCCACCCCAGCAGGGGACTAGCGGGTACCGGGGAGCTGTTTTTT
CDR3aa: CASSHPSRGLAGTGELFF
abundance: -
d_gene: TRBD2
v_gene: TRBV4-1
j_gene: TRBJ2-2

CDR3nt: TGTGCCAGCCACGAGACCCGGTCAGGCTATGGCTACACCTTC
CDR3aa: CASHETRSGYGYTF
abundance: -
d_gene: -
v_gene: TRBV28
j_gene: TRBJ1-2

CDR3nt: TGTGCCAGCTCAACCGGGACAGGGGCCTACGAGCAGTACTTC
CDR3aa: CASSTGTGAYEQYF
abundance: -
d_gene: TRBD1
v_gene: TRBV18
j_gene: TRBJ2-7

CDR3nt: TGTGCCAGCTCGACAAACCAAGAGACCCAGTACTTC
CDR3aa: CASSTNQETQYF
abundance: -
d_gene: -
v_gene: TRBV18
j_gene: TRBJ2-5

CDR3nt: TGCGCCAGCAGCTTGGAAGGACAGGGCAACTACGAGCAGTACTTC
CDR3aa: CASSLEGQGNYEQYF
abundance: -
d_gene: TRBD1
v_gene: TRBV5-1
j_gene: TRBJ2-7

CDR3nt: TGCGCCAGCAGCTTCACAGGGAACACTGAAGCTTTCTTT
CDR3aa: CASSFTGNTEAFF
abundance: -
d_gene: -
v_gene: TRBV5-1
j_gene: TRBJ1-1

CDR3nt: TGTGCCAGCAAGTGGGACAGTTCTTCACCCCTCCACTTT
CDR3aa: CASKWDSSSPLHF
abundance: -
d_gene: TRBD1
v_gene: TRBV25-1
j_gene: TRBJ1-6

CDR3nt: TGTGCCTGGAGTATTGGATTAAGCTCCTATAATTCACCCCTCCACTTT
CDR3aa: CAWSIGLSSYNSPLHF
abundance: -
d_gene: -
v_gene: TRBV30
j_gene: TRBJ1-6

CDR3nt: TGTGCCAGCAGCGAGGCCGGGACACCGTCTGGAAACACCATATATTTT
CDR3aa: CASSEAGTPSGNTIYF
abundance: -
d_gene: -
v_gene: TRBV7-9
j_gene: TRBJ1-3

CDR3nt: TGTGCCAGCAGCTTAAATAGCGGAAGCACAGATACGCAGTATTTT
CDR3aa: CASSLNSGSTDTQYF
abundance: -
d_gene: -
v_gene: TRBV7-2
j_gene: TRBJ2-3

CDR3nt: TGTGCCAGCAGTTACGGGGGACTCTACGAGCAGTACTTC
CDR3aa: CASSYGGLYEQYF
abundance: -
d_gene: -
v_gene: TRBV6-5
j_gene: TRBJ2-7

CDR3nt: TGTGCCAGTAGCAACAGCAATCTAAATGAAAAACTGTTTTTT
CDR3aa: CASSNSNLNEKLFF
abundance: -
d_gene: -
v_gene: TRBV19
j_gene: TRBJ1-4

CDR3nt: TGTGCCACCAGCAGATCTAGCGGGATTACAGATACGCAGTATTTT
CDR3aa: CATSRSSGITDTQYF
abundance: -
d_gene: TRBD2
v_gene: TRBV15
j_gene: TRBJ2-3

CDR3nt: TGTGCCAGCAGTTCATGGACAGGGATATACAATGAGCAGTTCTTC
CDR3aa: CASSSWTGIYNEQFF
abundance: -
d_gene: TRBD1
v_gene: TRBV28
j_gene: TRBJ2-1

CDR3nt: TGTGCCAGCAGTCTGGTTCGGGGTTCTGGAAACACCATATATTTT
CDR3aa: CASSLVRGSGNTIYF
abundance: -
d_gene: -
v_gene: TRBV2
j_gene: TRBJ1-3

CDR3nt: TGTGCCAGTAGTATAAGGCAGAGCTCTGGGGCCAACGTCCTGACTTTC
CDR3aa: CASSIRQSSGANVLTF
abundance: -
d_gene: -
v_gene: TRBV19
j_gene: TRBJ2-6

CDR3nt: TGTGCCAGCAGCCTGGTCCCCTACGAGCAGTACTTC
CDR3aa: CASSLVPYEQYF
abundance: -
d_gene: -
v_gene: TRBV7-9
j_gene: TRBJ2-7

CDR3nt: TGTGCCAGCAGTTTATGGGGGGACCATGAAAAACTGTTTTTT
CDR3aa: CASSLWGDHEKLFF
abundance: -
d_gene: -
v_gene: TRBV6-5
j_gene: TRBJ1-4